A selection of T cell receptor beta chains follows, all from one sample in a study of shared clonotypes between healthy human individuals. Profiled with immunoSEQ multiplex PCR; TCRdb holds only in-frame clones, not every one. Of roughly 570,000 clones listed, roughly 98% are singletons. The sequencing sample was made of naive CD8+ T cells sorted from blood. The receptors come from a young man in good health. Each CDR3 is given with its conserved first and last residue. The order of the fields is V gene, clone size, J gene, D gene, CDR3 DNA, CDR3 protein. D genes are given only for firm matches. Size is omitted from some rows. Given values are once, few, many or a class for expanded clones.

TRBV5-5,-,TRBJ1-2,-,TGTGCCAGCAGCTTGGACAGGGAGACGACCTTC,CASSLDRETTF
TRBV7-6,-,TRBJ2-3,-,TGTGCCAGCAGCTTAGCTCAGACGAGCACAGATACGCAGTATTTT,CASSLAQTSTDTQYF
TRBV4-3,-,TRBJ2-3,TRBD1,TGCGCCAGCAGCCAAGGGACAGGGGGCCCAGCAGATACGCAGTATTTT,CASSQGTGGPADTQYF
TRBV9,-,TRBJ2-1,TRBD1,TGTGCCAGCAGCTCCAGGACAGGGAAGAATGAGCAGTTCTTC,CASSSRTGKNEQFF
TRBV6-6,-,TRBJ2-5,-,TGTGCCAGCACCCCGCGGGTGAACCAAGAGACCCAGTACTTC,CASTPRVNQETQYF
TRBV2,-,TRBJ2-2,TRBD2,TGTGCCAGCAGTGATGGGGGTCTAGCGGGAGGCCGTGGCGGGGAGCTGTTTTTT,CASSDGGLAGGRGGELFF
TRBV6-1,-,TRBJ1-5,TRBD1,TGTGCCAGCACCTCCTTTGGACAGGGTAACCGGCCCCAGCATTTT,CASTSFGQGNRPQHF
TRBV28,-,TRBJ2-7,TRBD2,TGTGCCAGCAGTTTATCCAGCGGGATGGGAGTCTACGAGCAGTACTTC,CASSLSSGMGVYEQYF
TRBV7-9,once,TRBJ2-1,-,TGTGCCAGCAGCTCGCAATCGGGAGTCCCAAATGAGCAGTTCTTC,CASSSQSGVPNEQFF
TRBV11-2,-,TRBJ2-1,-,TGTGCCAGCAGCCCGGACTTCAATGAGCAGTTCTTC,CASSPDFNEQFF
TRBV29-1,-,TRBJ1-1,-,TGCAGCGCTGATGGTAGAAGTGAGGTTATGAACACTGAAGCTTTCTTT,CSADGRSEVMNTEAFF
TRBV7-9,-,TRBJ2-7,-,TGTGCCAGCAGTCACGGGGCTGTTAGCTCCTACGAGCAGTACTTC,CASSHGAVSSYEQYF
TRBV28,-,TRBJ2-7,TRBD1,TGTGCCAGCAGCCTATGGGGGACAGGGCTGGACGAGCAGTACTTC,CASSLWGTGLDEQYF
TRBV7-8,-,TRBJ2-3,TRBD2,TGTGCCAGCAGCTTTACTAGCGGGAGGAGCACAGATACGCAGTATTTT,CASSFTSGRSTDTQYF
TRBV30,-,TRBJ2-1,TRBD2,TGTGCCTCCGCGGGAGTTCGGCAGTTCTTC,CASAGVRQFF
TRBV7-9,-,TRBJ1-2,TRBD1,TGTGCCAGCAGCTTAGCACAGGGGGCTAACTATGGCTACACCTTC,CASSLAQGANYGYTF
TRBV1,-,TRBJ2-3,-,TGCACCAGCAGCCAAGGTTCTAAGGGGTGGGGGTATACGCAGTATTTT,CTSSQGSKGWGYTQYF
TRBV7-9,-,TRBJ2-7,-,TGTGCCAGCAGCTTTCCCGGGCTACCCTCGTACGAGCAGTACTTC,CASSFPGLPSYEQYF
TRBV20-1,-,TRBJ1-5,-,TGCAGTGCGGGCGGGCAGCCCCAGCATTTT,CSAGGQPQHF
TRBV5-4,-,TRBJ1-4,-,TGTGCCAGCAGTCCCGGGTTGACTAATGAAAAACTGTTTTTT,CASSPGLTNEKLFF
TRBV6-1,-,TRBJ1-2,-,TGTGCCAGCAGTGAAGAGGGGATCTATGGCTACACCTTC,CASSEEGIYGYTF
TRBV6-6,-,TRBJ1-4,-,TGTGCCAGCAGTTACTCGGACCTTGAATTACGGTTTTTT,CASSYSDLELRFF
TRBV30,-,TRBJ2-1,TRBD2,TGTGCCTGGAGTGTAGGCGGACTAGCGGTCATATACAATGAGCAGTTCTTC,CAWSVGGLAVIYNEQFF
TRBV9,-,TRBJ2-3,-,TGTGCCAGCAGCGGGACGGGGTGGAGCACAGATACGCAGTATTTT,CASSGTGWSTDTQYF
TRBV27,-,TRBJ2-1,-,TGTGCCAGCAGTTTAACTGACAGTAACAATGAGCAGTTCTTC,CASSLTDSNNEQFF
TRBV7-9,-,TRBJ2-3,TRBD2,TGTGCCGGTACCTTAGCGGGAGCACCAGATACGCAGTATTTT,CAGTLAGAPDTQYF
TRBV14,-,TRBJ2-7,TRBD1,TGTGCCAGCAGCCAAGATTGGACAGGGAGCTCCTACGAGCAGTACTTC,CASSQDWTGSSYEQYF
TRBV4-3,-,TRBJ2-7,-,TGCGCCAGCAGCCAAGCCCGGGGTGCCTACGAGCAGTACTTC,CASSQARGAYEQYF
TRBV9,-,TRBJ2-7,TRBD1,TGTGCCAGCAGCGGTGACAGGGGGGACTACGAGCAGTACTTC,CASSGDRGDYEQYF
TRBV11-2,once,TRBJ1-1,TRBD1,TGTGCCAGCAGCGTGGACAGGGCAGGCGAAGCTTTCTTT,CASSVDRAGEAFF
TRBV13,-,TRBJ2-3,TRBD1,TGTGCCAGCAGCTCCCTGGACAGGGCTTTGGATACGCAGTATTTT,CASSSLDRALDTQYF
TRBV11-1,-,TRBJ2-2,-,TGTGCCAGCAAACAGGTGAACACCGGGGAGCTGTTTTTT,CASKQVNTGELFF
TRBV5-1,-,TRBJ2-7,-,TGCGCCAGCAGCTTGTCAGCTTCCTACGAGCAGTACTTC,CASSLSASYEQYF
TRBV28,-,TRBJ2-7,-,TGTGCCAGCAGACCCTGGGGGGACAGCTCCTACGAGCAGTACTTC,CASRPWGDSSYEQYF
TRBV27,once,TRBJ2-7,TRBD2,TGTGCCAGCAGTTTAGCGGGAGGGAACAACGAGCAGTACTTC,CASSLAGGNNEQYF
TRBV28,-,TRBJ2-7,-,TGTGCCAGCAGTCCCATACGGACTACTTCCGAGCAGTACTTC,CASSPIRTTSEQYF
TRBV29-1,-,TRBJ2-1,-,TGCAGCGTTGGGAAGGGACTTGGGGTAGATGAGCAGTTCTTC,CSVGKGLGVDEQFF
TRBV7-9,-,TRBJ2-2,-,TGTGCCAGCAGCTTAGTAGGGCTAGGGAACACCGGGGAGCTGTTTTTT,CASSLVGLGNTGELFF
TRBV28,-,TRBJ1-3,-,TGTGCCAGCAGTTGGACGGGGGCTGGAAACACCATATATTTT,CASSWTGAGNTIYF
TRBV11-2,-,TRBJ2-3,-,TGTGCCAGCAGCTTATTCTTGTCTACAGATACGCAGTATTTT,CASSLFLSTDTQYF
TRBV7-9,-,TRBJ2-7,TRBD2,TGTGCCAGCAGCGAGACTAGCGGGAGAGCCGAGCAGTACTTC,CASSETSGRAEQYF
TRBV10-3,-,TRBJ2-7,TRBD1,TGTGCCATCAGTGAGTTTATGACAGGGGGCATAGACTACGAGCAGTACTTC,CAISEFMTGGIDYEQYF
TRBV15,-,TRBJ2-1,TRBD2,TGTGCCACCAGCAGAGATCCCCGACTAGCGGTATACAATGAGCAGTTCTTC,CATSRDPRLAVYNEQFF
TRBV7-7,-,TRBJ2-5,TRBD2,TGTGCCAGCAGCTTATCGGGACTAGCGGGAGGGGTGCAAGAGACCCAGTACTTC,CASSLSGLAGGVQETQYF
TRBV11-2,-,TRBJ2-1,TRBD2,TGTGCCAGCAGCTTATCAGAGGAAGCGGGAGCCTACAATGAGCAGTTCTTC,CASSLSEEAGAYNEQFF
TRBV5-1,-,TRBJ2-1,TRBD2,TGCGCCAGCAGCTGGACCCTAGCGGGGGGATACAATGAGCAGTTCTTC,CASSWTLAGGYNEQFF
TRBV6-6,-,TRBJ2-7,-,TGTGCCAGCAGTTTACGGGACGGCACCTACGAGCAGTACTTC,CASSLRDGTYEQYF
TRBV10-3,-,TRBJ1-2,-,TGTGCCATCAGTGAGTCGGGGACACAGGGAGGGAATGGCTACACCTTC,CAISESGTQGGNGYTF
TRBV9,-,TRBJ1-1,TRBD1,TGTGCCAGCAGCTTGGACAGGGCGACTGAAGCTTTCTTT,CASSLDRATEAFF
TRBV4-1,-,TRBJ2-1,-,TGCGCCAGCAGCCAAGAGGGTGGTTACAATGAGCAGTTCTTC,CASSQEGGYNEQFF
TRBV7-6,once,TRBJ2-7,-,TGTGCCAGCAGCCTGACCCCTCCCCCTGAAAGAGGAGGTTCCTACGAGCAGTACTTC,CASSLTPPPERGGSYEQYF
TRBV5-6,-,TRBJ2-2,-,TGTGCCAGCAGCTTGCAGTACACCGGGGAGCTGTTTTTT,CASSLQYTGELFF
TRBV10-3,-,TRBJ2-1,-,TGTGCCATCAGGGATAGCGGCATTTCCTACAATGAGCAGTTCTTC,CAIRDSGISYNEQFF
TRBV6-5,once,TRBJ2-1,TRBD1,TGTGCCAGCAGCTACGGAACAGGGGGCTTGGAGCAGTTCTTC,CASSYGTGGLEQFF
TRBV7-9,-,TRBJ2-2,TRBD1,TGTGCCAGCAGCTTAATGCAGGGGGCGACCGGGGAGCTGTTTTTT,CASSLMQGATGELFF
TRBV7-9,-,TRBJ2-7,TRBD2,TGTGCCAGCAGTGGACTAGCGGGAGTCAGAGGCGTCGACGAGCAGTACTTC,CASSGLAGVRGVDEQYF